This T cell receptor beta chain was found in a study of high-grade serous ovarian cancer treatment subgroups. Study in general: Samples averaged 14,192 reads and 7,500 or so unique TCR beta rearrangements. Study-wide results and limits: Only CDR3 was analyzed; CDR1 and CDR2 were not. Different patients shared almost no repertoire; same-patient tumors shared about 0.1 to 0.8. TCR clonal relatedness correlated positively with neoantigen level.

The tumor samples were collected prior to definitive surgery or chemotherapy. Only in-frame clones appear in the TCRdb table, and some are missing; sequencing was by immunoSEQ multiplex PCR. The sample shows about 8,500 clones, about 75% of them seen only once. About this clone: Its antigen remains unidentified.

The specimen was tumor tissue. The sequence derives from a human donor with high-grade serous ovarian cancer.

CDR3 sequence: CASSRLKGDTEAFF. The CDR3 nucleotides are TGTGCCAGCAGTCGCCTAAAGGGAGACACTGAAGCTTTCTTT. The chain links TRBV6-6 to TRBJ1-1; D call uncertain. The CDR3 is made up of 14 amino acids. CDR1 is MNHNY, CDR2 SVGAGI, per germline (reference sequence). V lost 5 bases to trimming and J lost 3 bases, with 13 bases between them.